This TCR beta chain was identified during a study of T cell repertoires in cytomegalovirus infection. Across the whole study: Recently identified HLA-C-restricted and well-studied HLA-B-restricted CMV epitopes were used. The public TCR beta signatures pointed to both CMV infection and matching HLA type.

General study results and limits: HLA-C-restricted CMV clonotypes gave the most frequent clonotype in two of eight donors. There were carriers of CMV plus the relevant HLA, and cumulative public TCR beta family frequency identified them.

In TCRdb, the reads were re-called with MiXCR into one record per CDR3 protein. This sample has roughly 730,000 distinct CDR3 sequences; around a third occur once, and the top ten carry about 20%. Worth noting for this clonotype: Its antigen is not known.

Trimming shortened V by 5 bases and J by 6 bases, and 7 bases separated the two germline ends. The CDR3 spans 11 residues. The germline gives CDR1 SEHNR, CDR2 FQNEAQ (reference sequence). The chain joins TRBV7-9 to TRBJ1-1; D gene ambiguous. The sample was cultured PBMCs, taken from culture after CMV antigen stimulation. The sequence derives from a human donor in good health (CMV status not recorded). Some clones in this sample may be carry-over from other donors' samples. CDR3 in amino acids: CASSDRAEAFF. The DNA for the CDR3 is TGTGCCAGCAGCGATCGGGCTGAAGCTTTCTTT.